This T cell receptor (beta chain) was obtained from a study of OX40 agonist ivuxolimab in advanced cancers. Sequenced by immunoSEQ multiplex PCR; TCRdb stores in-frame clones only, minus some. The data contain over 65,000 clones, 65% to 85% of them singletons. Researchers took blood at baseline, on cycle 4 day 1, and on cycle 7 day 1. Unmatched junction bases numbered 6, after V lost 5 bases and J lost 8 bases. There are 14 residues in the CDR3. The germline V gene encodes CDR1 MNHEY and CDR2 SVGAGI. Sequencing used CD4+ or CD8+ T cells sorted from blood, obtained in a trial of the OX40 agonist ivuxolimab. The clonotype comes from an adult with an advanced solid tumor such as melanoma, head and neck, liver or kidney cancer. The rearrangement joins TRBV6-5 to TRBJ1-6; 7 bases line up with TRBD1. The CDR3 nucleotides read TGTGCCAGCAGTCCCTTAGGGGGCGATTCACCCCTCCACTTT. Translating it yields CASSPLGGDSPLHF.